The 18 T cell receptor beta chains in this list originate from one sample, sequenced in a study of esophageal squamous cell carcinoma under preoperative chemotherapy. TCRdb ran MiXCR on the PCR reads and lists one entry per CDR3 protein. The data hold around 15,000 distinct CDR3 sequences, with roughly 60% observed a single time. Indicated time point: before preoperative PTX-NDP chemotherapy. The sample was collected from a patient given preoperative chemotherapy. The receptors were sampled from a human donor with esophageal squamous cell carcinoma. The donor label of this sample is uncertain.

As regards this clonotype: The junction does not match germline at one end; this may be a read error. The CDR3 DNA reads TGTGCCAGCAGGGAAGCGATAGGGATTACGCAGTACTTC. Encoded protein: CASREAIGITQYF. V and J are TRBV6-1 and TRBJ2-1; the D is unclear. The closer fit of TRBJ2-7 to the DNA end suggests the J call may be wrong. This CDR3 has 13 amino acids. The germline gives CDR1 MNHNS, CDR2 SASEGT.

This clonotype was detected many times. The V call is TRBV12-3 or TRBV12-4, the J call TRBJ2-1; possibly TRBD2 for D (6 bases). This CDR3 has 17 residues. V was cut by 5 bases and J by 5 bases, with 22 bases left in between. CDR3 region: CASSPPHWGRSNNEQFF. In DNA form, the CDR3 reads TGTGCCAGCAGTCCCCCCCATTGGGGGAGGTCAAACAATGAGCAGTTCTTC.

The rearrangement joins TRBV7-8 to TRBJ2-5; 14 bases map to TRBD2. Germline CDR1 SGHVS, CDR2 FQNEAQ. The V and J ends lost 4 bases and 5 bases, in that order; junction bases with no gene match: 6. The CDR3 has 16 amino acids. The CDR3 nucleotides read TGTGCCAGCAGCTCGACTAGCGGGGGGGTAGGGGAGACCCAGTACTTC. Its protein product is CASSSTSGGVGETQYF.

V gene TRBV6-1 combines with J gene TRBJ2-2; the match to TRBD2 covers 8 bases. The germline V gene encodes CDR1 MNHNS and CDR2 SASEGT. This CDR3 spans 16 amino acids. V dropped 6 bases and J dropped 2; count of bases not matched to a gene: 8. The CDR3 protein is CASSPGLAVNTGELFF. DNA for the CDR3: TGTGCCAGCAGCCCCGGACTAGCAGTAAACACCGGGGAGCTGTTTTTT.

Notes on this clonotype: The junction and the germline gene differ at one end; a read error may be behind it. The chain employs TRBV6-1 and TRBJ2-3; TRBD2 matches 9 bases. Germline V gene sequence: CDR1 MNHNS, CDR2 SASEGT. The length of the CDR3 is 17 residues. This chain's CDR3 is CASSRGAGGSATDTQYF. DNA for the CDR3: TGTGCCAGCAGTCGAGGCGCGGGGGGGAGCGCCACAGATACGCAGTATTTC.

Points on this clonotype: The junction departs from germline at one end; a sequencing error may be responsible. The V and J genes are TRBV7-2 and TRBJ2-5, with a tentative D call TRBD2 (6 bases). CDR1 is SGHTA and CDR2 is FQGNSA in the germline V gene. The CDR3 has 14 residues. As DNA, the CDR3 is TGTGCGAGCAGCTGGGGCGGGGACCAAGAGACGCAGTACTTT. Its translation is CASSWGGDQETQYF.

V gene TRBV4-3 combines with J gene TRBJ2-5; TRBD2 aligns across 9 bases. The CDR3 has 16 amino acids. The V and J ends lost 1 base and 4 bases, in that order; junction bases with no gene match: 7. Per the germline V gene, CDR1 is LGHNA and CDR2 is YSLEER. This CDR3 reads CASSQGLAGGGETQYF. DNA of the CDR3: TGCGCCAGCAGCCAAGGATTGGCGGGGGGGGGAGAGACCCAGTACTTC.

The chain links TRBV6-1 to TRBJ2-3; 9 nucleotides match TRBD2. TRBJ2-4 matches the DNA end more closely, so the J call is doubtful. In germline, CDR1 is MNHNS, CDR2 SASEGT. This CDR3 has 15 residues. This chain's CDR3 is CASVKGAGGRDIQYF. CDR3 coding DNA: TGTGCCAGTGTAAAGGGAGCGGGGGGCAGGGACATTCAGTACTTC.

This clonotype was counted between two and nine times. This chain links TRBV12-3 or TRBV12-4 with TRBJ2-2; 8 nucleotides match TRBD1. This CDR3 comprises 16 residues. Trimming at V came to 3 bases and at J to 7 bases, leaving 10 bases not matched to a gene. CDR3 amino acids: CASSFGAQGGGGELFF. In DNA, the CDR3 is TGTGCCAGCAGTTTTGGCGCACAGGGGGGTGGCGGGGAGCTGTTTTTT.

This chain joins TRBV6-1 and TRBJ2-4; TRBD2 agrees at 7 bases. The CDR3 extends over 16 amino acids. The junction had 22 bases not matched to a gene; V was cut back by 7 bases and J by 13 bases. Germline V CDR1 and CDR2: MNHNS, SASEGT. CDR3 in amino acids: CASTALGGGDQDTQYF. The CDR3 region has the DNA TGTGCCAGCACAGCGCTTGGGGGGGGGGACCAGGACACCCAGTACTTC.

This rearrangement joins TRBV6-1 to TRBJ2-4; D is unclear. Trimming shortened V by 9 bases and J by 16 bases, and 16 bases separated the two germline ends. CDR3 length: 10 residues. Germline V CDR1 and CDR2: MNHNS, SASEGT. This CDR3 reads CASDQEPPYF. The CDR3 DNA sequence: TGTGCCAGTGATCAAGAACCCCCATACTTC.

The chain joins TRBV27 to TRBJ1-5; D not resolved. Between the trimmed V and J ends, which lost 6 bases and 4 bases, there was a span of 10 bases. The germline V gene encodes CDR1 MNHEY and CDR2 SMNVEV (reference sequence). The CDR3 consists of 13 residues. In nucleotides, the CDR3 is TGTGCCAGCAGCCGGATCGGGAATCAGCCCCAGCATTTT. Its translation: CASSRIGNQPQHF.

The sample holds a few counts of this clonotype. This chain links TRBV7-2 with TRBJ2-1; possible D gene TRBD2, 5 bases. The germline gives CDR1 SGHTA, CDR2 FQGNSA. This CDR3 is 14 amino acids long. Between the trimmed V and J ends, which lost 5 bases and 12 bases, there was a span of 20 bases. The CDR3 region is CASSPPTDSRGQFF. CDR3 in DNA: TGTGCCAGCAGCCCGCCCACGGACTCCCGGGGGCAGTTCTTC.

The V and J genes are TRBV6-4 and TRBJ2-3; no firm D call. V gave up 3 bases and J gave up 0 bases, with 10 bases separating them. The V gene's germline CDR1 is MRHNA and CDR2 SNTAGT. The CDR3 consists of 15 residues. CDR3 region: CASSDPGVSTDTQYF. The CDR3 DNA reads TGTGCCAGCAGTGATCCGGGTGTCAGCACAGATACGCAGTATTTT.

The genes are TRBV6-8 and TRBJ2-4, with 8 bases lining up with TRBD2. Germline V CDR1 and CDR2: MNHGY, SAAAGT. This CDR3 contains 15 residues. V trimming: 9 bases; J trimming: 13 bases; junction bases outside the gene matches: 20. The CDR3 sequence is CARGPGGGGQETQYF. Written as DNA, the CDR3 is TGTGCCAGGGGTCCCGGGGGGGGGGGCCAAGAGACGCAGTACTTC.

This clonotype counts as medium-sized. The CDR3 sequence is CASSGQGAPDTQYF. The CDR3 nucleotides read TGTGCCAGCAGTGGGCAGGGGGCCCCAGATACGCAGTATTTT. The J gene is TRBJ2-3, the V gene TRBV6-1, with 8 bases identical to TRBD1. Looked up from germline, CDR1 is MNHNS and CDR2 is SASEGT. CDR3 length equals 14 residues. V lost 4 bases to trimming and J lost 4 bases; unmatched junction nucleotides: 4.

This clonotype was found many times. The V call is TRBV23-1, the J call TRBJ2-3; TRBD1 agrees at 9 bases. TRBV23-1 is noted as an ORF with a role that remains uncertain. The CDR3 runs to 18 residues. J gave up 3 bases and V 2 bases, and 12 bases lay outside the gene matches. CDR3 in amino acids: CASSQTRQGGQGTDTQYF. CDR3 bases: TGCGCCAGCAGTCAAACGAGACAGGGCGGACAGGGGACAGATACGCAGTATTTT.

Many counts were recorded for this clonotype. V and J are TRBV7-2 and TRBJ2-5; D perhaps matches TRBD1 (6 bases). V was trimmed by 3 bases and J by 6 bases, leaving 14 bases between them. The CDR3 covers 14 residues. In germline, CDR1 is SGHTA, CDR2 FQGNSA. CDR3 residues: CASSLEQGGKTQYF. For the CDR3, the DNA is TGTGCCAGCAGCTTGGAACAGGGTGGCAAGACCCAGTACTTC.